Given below is one T cell receptor (beta chain) in context. This specimen belongs to a study of sequential checkpoint blockade in melanoma. On the study more broadly: Arm A got nivolumab then ipilimumab; arm B the reverse, 1:1. Maintenance nivolumab came after either treatment sequence.

The data were produced by immunoSEQ multiplex PCR, yet TCRdb's version contains in-frame clones alone and is incomplete. This sample carries tens of thousands of clones, about two thirds of them seen once, and the ten largest clones take around a fifth. V shed 1 base and J shed 4 bases, with 11 bases lying between them. The CDR3 length is 15 residues. Germline values: CDR1 LGHNA, CDR2 YSLEER. Treatment noted: randomized to nivolumab then ipilimumab (arm A) or the reverse (arm B). Sorted cells were live CD3+CD8+, lacking CD19 and CD56, from PBMCs. This clonotype was sampled from a human donor with melanoma. This material consisted of CD8+ T cells sorted from blood (inferred from file names), taken from a patient given nivolumab and ipilimumab in sequence. The gene calls are TRBV4-3 and TRBJ1-3; D uncertain. The CDR3 loop reads CASSQALRSGNTIYF. DNA for the CDR3: TGCGCCAGCAGCCAAGCATTGAGATCCGGAAACACCATATATTTT.